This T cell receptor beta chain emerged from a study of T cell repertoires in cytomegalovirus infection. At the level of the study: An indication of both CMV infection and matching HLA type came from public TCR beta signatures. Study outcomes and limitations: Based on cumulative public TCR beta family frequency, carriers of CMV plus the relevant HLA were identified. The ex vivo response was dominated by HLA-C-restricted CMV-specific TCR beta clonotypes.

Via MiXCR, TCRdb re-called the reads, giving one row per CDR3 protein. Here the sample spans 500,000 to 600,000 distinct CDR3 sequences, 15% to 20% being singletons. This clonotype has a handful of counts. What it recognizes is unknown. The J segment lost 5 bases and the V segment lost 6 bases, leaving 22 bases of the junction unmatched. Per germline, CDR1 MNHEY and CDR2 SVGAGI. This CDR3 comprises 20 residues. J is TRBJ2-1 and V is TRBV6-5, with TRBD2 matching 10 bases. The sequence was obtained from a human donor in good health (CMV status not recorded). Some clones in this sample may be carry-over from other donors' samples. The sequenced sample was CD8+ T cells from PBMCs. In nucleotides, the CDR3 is TGTGCCAGCAGCCTACGGATATACGCTGAAGCGGGAGGGCCGGACAATGAGCAGTTCTTC. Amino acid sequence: CASSLRIYAEAGGPDNEQFF.